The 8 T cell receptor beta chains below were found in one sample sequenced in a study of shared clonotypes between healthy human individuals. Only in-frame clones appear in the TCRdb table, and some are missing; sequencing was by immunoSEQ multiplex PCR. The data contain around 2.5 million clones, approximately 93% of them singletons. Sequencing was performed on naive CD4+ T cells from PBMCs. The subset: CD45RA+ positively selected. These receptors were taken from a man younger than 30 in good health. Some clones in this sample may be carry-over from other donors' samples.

The DNA for the CDR3 is TGTGCCAGCAGCCAAGATTCTTGGCGGGGAGTCGGTGGCTACACCTTC. As protein: CASSQDSWRGVGGYTF. The gene calls are TRBV4-2 and TRBJ1-2, with D hard to call. This CDR3 comprises 16 residues. The germline V and J ends were trimmed by 0 bases and 7 bases, with 18 bases remaining between them. The germline gives CDR1 LGHNA, CDR2 YNFKEQ.

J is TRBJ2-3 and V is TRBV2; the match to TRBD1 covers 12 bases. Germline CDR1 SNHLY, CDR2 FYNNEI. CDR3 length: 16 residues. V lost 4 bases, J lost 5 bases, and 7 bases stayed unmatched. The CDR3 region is CASSVRDRGLGDTQYF. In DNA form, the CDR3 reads TGTGCCAGCAGTGTCCGGGACAGGGGGCTAGGAGATACGCAGTATTTT.

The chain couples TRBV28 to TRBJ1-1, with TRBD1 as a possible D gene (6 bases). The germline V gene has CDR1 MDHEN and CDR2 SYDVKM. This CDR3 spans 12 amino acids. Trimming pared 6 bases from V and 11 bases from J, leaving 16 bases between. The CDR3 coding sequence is TGTGCCAGCAGCTCTACGACAGGAATGGCTTTCTTT. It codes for CASSSTTGMAFF.

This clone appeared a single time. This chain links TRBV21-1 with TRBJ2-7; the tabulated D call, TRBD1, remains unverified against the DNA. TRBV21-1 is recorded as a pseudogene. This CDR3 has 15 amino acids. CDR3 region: CASSKGIRGSYEQYF. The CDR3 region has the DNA TGTGCCAGCAGCAAGGGTATTAGGGGGTCCTACGAGCAGTACTTC.

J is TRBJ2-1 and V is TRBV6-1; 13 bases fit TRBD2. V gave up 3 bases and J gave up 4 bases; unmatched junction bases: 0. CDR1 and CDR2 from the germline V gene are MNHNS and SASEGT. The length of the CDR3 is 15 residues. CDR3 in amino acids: CASSEGLAGYNEQFF. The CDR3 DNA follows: TGTGCCAGCAGTGAGGGACTAGCGGGGTACAATGAGCAGTTCTTC.

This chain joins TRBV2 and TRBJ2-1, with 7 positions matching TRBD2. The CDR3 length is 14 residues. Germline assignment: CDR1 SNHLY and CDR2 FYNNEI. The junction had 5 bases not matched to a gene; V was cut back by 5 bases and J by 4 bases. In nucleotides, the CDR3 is TGTGCCAGCAGTACGTTAGCGGGTTACAATGAGCAGTTCTTC. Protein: CASSTLAGYNEQFF.

Written as DNA, the CDR3 is TGTGCCAGCAGTTTCTCGACATGGCCGACAGCCTACGAGCAGTACTTC. As protein: CASSFSTWPTAYEQYF. V and J are TRBV27 and TRBJ2-7, with D possibly being TRBD1 (5 bases). Germline loops: CDR1 MNHEY, CDR2 SMNVEV (reference sequence). The CDR3 has 16 residues. V lost 3 bases and J lost 2, with 17 bases in between.

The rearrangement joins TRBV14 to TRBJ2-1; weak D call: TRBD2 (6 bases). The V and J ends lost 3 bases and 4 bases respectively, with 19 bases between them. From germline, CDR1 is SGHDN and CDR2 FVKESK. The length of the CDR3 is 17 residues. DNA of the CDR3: TGTGCCAGCAGCCATGTTAAGGGACTTGGCCCTTACAATGAGCAGTTCTTC. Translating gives CASSHVKGLGPYNEQFF.